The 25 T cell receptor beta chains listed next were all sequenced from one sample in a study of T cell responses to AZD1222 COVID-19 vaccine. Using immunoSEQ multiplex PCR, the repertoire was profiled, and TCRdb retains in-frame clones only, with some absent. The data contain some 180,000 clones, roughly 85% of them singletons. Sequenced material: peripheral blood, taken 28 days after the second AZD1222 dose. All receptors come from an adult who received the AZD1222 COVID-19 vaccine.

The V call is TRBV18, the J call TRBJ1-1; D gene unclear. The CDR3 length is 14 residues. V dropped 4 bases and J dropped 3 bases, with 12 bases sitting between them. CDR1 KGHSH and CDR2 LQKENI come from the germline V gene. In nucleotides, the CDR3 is TGTGCCAGCTCACAGAAGGATGGGGACACTGAAGCTTTCTTT. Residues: CASSQKDGDTEAFF.

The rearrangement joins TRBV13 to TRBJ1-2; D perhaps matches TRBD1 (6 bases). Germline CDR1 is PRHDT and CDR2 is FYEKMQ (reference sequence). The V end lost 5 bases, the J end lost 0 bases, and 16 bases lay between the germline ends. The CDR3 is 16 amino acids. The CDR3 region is CASSQRGAVANYGYTF. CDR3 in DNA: TGTGCCAGCAGCCAAAGGGGGGCCGTAGCTAACTATGGCTACACCTTC. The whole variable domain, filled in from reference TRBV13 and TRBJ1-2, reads AAGVIQSPRHLIKEKRETATLKCYPIPRHDTVYWYQQGPGQDPQFLISFYEKMQSDKGSIPDRFSAQQFSDYHSELNMSSLELGDSALYFCASSQRGAVANYGYTFGSGTRLTVV.

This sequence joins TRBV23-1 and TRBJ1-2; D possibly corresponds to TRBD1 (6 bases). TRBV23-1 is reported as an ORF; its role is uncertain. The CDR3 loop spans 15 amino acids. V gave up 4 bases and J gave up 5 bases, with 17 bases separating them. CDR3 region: CASSRRQVPGYGYTF. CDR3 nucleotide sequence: TGCGCCAGCAGTCGCCGACAGGTCCCGGGGTATGGCTACACCTTC.

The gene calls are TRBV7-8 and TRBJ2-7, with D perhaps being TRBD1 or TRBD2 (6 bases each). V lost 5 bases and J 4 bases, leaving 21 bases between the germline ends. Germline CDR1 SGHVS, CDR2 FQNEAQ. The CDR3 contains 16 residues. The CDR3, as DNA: TGTGCCAGCAGCCCCGGGGGCTTGACCAGAATTTACGAGCAGTACTTC. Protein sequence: CASSPGGLTRIYEQYF.

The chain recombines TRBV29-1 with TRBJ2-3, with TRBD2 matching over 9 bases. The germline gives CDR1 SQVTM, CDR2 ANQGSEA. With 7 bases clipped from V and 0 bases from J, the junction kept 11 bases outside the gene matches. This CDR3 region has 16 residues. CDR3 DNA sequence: TGCAGCGGCCTCGGGCTAGCGGGGCTTAGCACAGATACGCAGTATTTT. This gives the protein CSGLGLAGLSTDTQYF.

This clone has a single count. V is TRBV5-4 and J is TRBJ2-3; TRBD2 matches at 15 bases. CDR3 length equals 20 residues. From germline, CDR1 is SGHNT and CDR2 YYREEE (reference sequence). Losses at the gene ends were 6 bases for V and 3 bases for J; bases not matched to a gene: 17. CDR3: CASKDPTGGLAGGKTDTQYF. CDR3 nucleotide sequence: TGTGCCAGCAAAGACCCTACCGGGGGACTAGCGGGGGGTAAAACAGATACGCAGTATTTT. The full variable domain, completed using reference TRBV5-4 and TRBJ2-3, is ETGVTQSPTHLIKTRGQQVTLRCSSQSGHNTVSWYQQALGQGPQFIFQYYREEENGRGNFPPRFSGLQFPNYSSELNVNALELDDSALYLCASKDPTGGLAGGKTDTQYFGPGTRLTVL.

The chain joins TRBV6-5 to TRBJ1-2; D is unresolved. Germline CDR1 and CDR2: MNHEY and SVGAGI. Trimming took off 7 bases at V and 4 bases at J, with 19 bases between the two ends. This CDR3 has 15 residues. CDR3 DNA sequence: TGTGCCAGCAATGTGCTGTGGGCAGGACTCTATGGCTACACCTTC. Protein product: CASNVLWAGLYGYTF.

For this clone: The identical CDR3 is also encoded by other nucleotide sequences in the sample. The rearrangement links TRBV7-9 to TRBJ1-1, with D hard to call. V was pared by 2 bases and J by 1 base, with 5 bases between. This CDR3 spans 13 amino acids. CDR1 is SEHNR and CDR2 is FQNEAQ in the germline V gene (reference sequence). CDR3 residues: CASSLQTNTEAFF. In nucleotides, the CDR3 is TGTGCCAGCAGCTTACAGACGAACACTGAAGCTTTCTTT.

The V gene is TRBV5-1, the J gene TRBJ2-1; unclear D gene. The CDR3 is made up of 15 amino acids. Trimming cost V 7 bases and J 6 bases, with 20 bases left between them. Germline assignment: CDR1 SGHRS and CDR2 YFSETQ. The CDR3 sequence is CASSIRTVTINEQFF. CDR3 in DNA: TGCGCCAGCTCCATCCGGACGGTTACCATCAATGAGCAGTTCTTC.

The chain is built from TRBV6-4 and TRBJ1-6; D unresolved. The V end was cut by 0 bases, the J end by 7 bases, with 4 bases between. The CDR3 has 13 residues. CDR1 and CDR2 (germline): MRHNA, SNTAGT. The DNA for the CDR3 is TGTGCCAGCAGTGACTCGTCGAATTCACCCCTCCACTTT. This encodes CASSDSSNSPLHF.

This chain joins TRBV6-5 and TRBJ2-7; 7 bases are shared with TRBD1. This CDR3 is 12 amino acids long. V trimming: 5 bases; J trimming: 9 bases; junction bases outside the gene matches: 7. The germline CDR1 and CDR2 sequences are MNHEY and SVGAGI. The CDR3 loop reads CASSQTGSGQYF. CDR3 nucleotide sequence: TGTGCCAGCAGTCAGACAGGGTCGGGGCAGTACTTC.

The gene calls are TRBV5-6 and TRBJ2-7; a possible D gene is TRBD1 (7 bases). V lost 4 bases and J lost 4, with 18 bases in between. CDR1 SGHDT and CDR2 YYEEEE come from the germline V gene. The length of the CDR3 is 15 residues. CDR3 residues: CASSLEGTDLYEQYF. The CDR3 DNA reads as TGTGCCAGCAGCCTGGAGGGGACAGACTTATACGAGCAGTACTTC. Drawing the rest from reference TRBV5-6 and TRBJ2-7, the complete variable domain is DAGVTQSPTHLIKTRGQQVTLRCSPKSGHDTVSWYQQALGQGPQFIFQYYEEEERQRGNFPDRFSGHQFPNYSSELNVNALLLGDSALYLCASSLEGTDLYEQYFGPGTRLTVT.

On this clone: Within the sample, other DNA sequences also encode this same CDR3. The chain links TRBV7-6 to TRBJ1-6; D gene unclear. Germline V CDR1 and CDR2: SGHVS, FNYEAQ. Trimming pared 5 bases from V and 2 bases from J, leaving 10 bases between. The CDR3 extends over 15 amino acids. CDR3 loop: CASSPGVTYNSPLHF. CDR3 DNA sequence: TGTGCCAGCAGCCCAGGCGTGACCTATAATTCACCCCTCCACTTT.

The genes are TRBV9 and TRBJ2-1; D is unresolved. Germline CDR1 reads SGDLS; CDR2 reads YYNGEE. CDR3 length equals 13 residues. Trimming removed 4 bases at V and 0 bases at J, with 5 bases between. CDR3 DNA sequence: TGTGCCAGCAGCACCGGCTCCTACAATGAGCAGTTCTTC. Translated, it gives CASSTGSYNEQFF.

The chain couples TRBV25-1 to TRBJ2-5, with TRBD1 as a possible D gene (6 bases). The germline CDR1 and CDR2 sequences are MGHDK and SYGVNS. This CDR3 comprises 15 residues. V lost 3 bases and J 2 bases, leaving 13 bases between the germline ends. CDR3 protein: CASSEDSILQETQYF. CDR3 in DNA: TGTGCCAGCAGTGAGGACAGTATTCTTCAAGAGACCCAGTACTTC.

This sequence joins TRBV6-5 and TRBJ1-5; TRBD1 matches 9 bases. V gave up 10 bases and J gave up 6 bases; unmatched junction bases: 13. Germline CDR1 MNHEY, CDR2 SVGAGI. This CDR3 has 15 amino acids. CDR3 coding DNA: TGTGCCACCAGGTGGACAGGGGAGTTATCTCAGCCCCAGCATTTT. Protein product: CATRWTGELSQPQHF.

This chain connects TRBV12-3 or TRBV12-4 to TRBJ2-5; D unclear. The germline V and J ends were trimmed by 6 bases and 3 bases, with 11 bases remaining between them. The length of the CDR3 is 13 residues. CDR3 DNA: TGTGCCAGCAGGAACGGCGTCGAAGAGACCCAGTACTTC. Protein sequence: CASRNGVEETQYF.

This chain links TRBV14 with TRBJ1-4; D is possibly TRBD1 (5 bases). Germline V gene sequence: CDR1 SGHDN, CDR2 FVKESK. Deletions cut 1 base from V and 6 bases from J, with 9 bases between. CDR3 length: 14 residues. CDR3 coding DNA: TGTGCCAGCAGCCAAGGAACAGGATATGAAAAACTGTTTTTT. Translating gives CASSQGTGYEKLFF.

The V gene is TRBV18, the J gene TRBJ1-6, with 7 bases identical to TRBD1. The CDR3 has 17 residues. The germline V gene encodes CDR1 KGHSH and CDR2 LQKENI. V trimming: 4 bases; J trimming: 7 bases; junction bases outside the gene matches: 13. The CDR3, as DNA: TGTGCCAGCTCACAACTAGGACAGGCTCTCGAGAATTCACCCCTCCACTTT. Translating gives CASSQLGQALENSPLHF.

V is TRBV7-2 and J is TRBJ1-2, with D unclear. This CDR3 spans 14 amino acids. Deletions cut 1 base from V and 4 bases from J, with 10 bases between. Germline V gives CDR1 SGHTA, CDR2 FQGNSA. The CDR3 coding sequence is TGTGCCAGCAGCTTAGTAGGGCACAGCTATGGCTACACCTTC. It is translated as CASSLVGHSYGYTF.

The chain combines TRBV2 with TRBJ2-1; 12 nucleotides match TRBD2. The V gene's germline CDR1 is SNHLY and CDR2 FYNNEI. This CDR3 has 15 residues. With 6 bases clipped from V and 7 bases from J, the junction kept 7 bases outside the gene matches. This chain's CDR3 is CASRSLAGGWNEQFF. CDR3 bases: TGTGCCAGCAGGTCTCTAGCGGGGGGGTGGAATGAGCAGTTCTTC.

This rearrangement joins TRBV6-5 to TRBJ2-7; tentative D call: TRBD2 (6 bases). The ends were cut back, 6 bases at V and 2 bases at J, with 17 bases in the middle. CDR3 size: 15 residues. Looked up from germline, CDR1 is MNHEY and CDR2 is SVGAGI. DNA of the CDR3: TGTGCCAGCAGCCCCGGATGGAGGGGCACCTACGAGCAGTACTTC. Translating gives CASSPGWRGTYEQYF.

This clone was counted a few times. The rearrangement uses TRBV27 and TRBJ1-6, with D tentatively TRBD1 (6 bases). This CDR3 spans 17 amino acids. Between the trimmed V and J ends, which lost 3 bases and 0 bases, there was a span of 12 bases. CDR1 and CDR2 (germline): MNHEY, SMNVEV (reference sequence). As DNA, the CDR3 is TGTGCCAGCAGTTTGGAGCAGGGGAGCTCCTATAATTCACCCCTCCACTTT. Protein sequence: CASSLEQGSSYNSPLHF.

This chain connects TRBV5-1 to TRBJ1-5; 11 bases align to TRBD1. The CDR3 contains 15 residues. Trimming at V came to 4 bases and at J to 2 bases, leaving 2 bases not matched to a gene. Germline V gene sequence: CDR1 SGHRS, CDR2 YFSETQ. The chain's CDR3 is CASSAGQGGNQPQHF. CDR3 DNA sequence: TGCGCCAGCAGCGCGGGACAGGGGGGCAATCAGCCCCAGCATTTT.

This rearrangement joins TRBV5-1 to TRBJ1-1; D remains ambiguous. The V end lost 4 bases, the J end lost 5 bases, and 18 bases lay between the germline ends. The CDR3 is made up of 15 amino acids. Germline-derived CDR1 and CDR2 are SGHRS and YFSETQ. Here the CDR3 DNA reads TGCGCCAGCAGCGACGAAGGGTGGCGTGGGACTGAAGCTTTCTTT. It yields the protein CASSDEGWRGTEAFF.